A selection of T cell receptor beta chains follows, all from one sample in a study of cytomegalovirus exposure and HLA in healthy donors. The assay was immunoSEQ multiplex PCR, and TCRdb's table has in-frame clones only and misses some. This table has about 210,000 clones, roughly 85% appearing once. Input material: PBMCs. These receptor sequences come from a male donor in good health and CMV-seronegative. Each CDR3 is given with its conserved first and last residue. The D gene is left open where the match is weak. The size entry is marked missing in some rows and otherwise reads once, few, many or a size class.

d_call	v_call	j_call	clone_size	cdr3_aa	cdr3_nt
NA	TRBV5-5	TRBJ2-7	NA	CASSPSDFLSEQYF	TGTGCCAGCAGCCCCTCAGACTTTTTAAGCGAGCAGTACTTC
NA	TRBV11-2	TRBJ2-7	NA	CASRNLGAYEQYF	TGTGCCAGCCGGAATCTAGGAGCCTACGAGCAGTACTTC
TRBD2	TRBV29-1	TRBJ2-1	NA	CSVEGIEAGVIYNEQFF	TGCAGCGTTGAAGGGATCGAAGCGGGAGTTATCTACAATGAGCAGTTCTTC
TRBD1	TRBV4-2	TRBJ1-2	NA	CASSQEGTGGGTGGYTF	TGTGCCAGCAGCCAAGAGGGGACAGGGGGGGGGACTGGGGGCTACACCTTC
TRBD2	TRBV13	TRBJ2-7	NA	CASSSSGSSYEQYF	TGTGCCAGCAGCTCTAGCGGGAGTTCTTACGAGCAGTACTTC
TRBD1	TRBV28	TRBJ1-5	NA	CATRDRLSNQPQHF	TGTGCCACCCGGGACAGGCTGAGCAATCAGCCCCAGCATTTT
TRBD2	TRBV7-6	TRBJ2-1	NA	CASSLIELAGGVANEQFF	TGTGCCAGCAGCTTAATTGAGTTAGCGGGGGGTGTAGCGAATGAGCAGTTCTTC
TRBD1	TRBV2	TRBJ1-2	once	CASRKSRDRGWLDYGYTF	TGTGCCAGCAGGAAAAGCAGGGACAGGGGTTGGTTGGACTATGGCTACACCTTC
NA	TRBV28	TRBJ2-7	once	CASRGTGAGNEQYF	TGTGCCAGCAGGGGAACAGGGGCGGGGAACGAGCAGTACTTC
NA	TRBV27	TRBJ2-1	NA	CASSLGGEWNEQFF	TGTGCCAGCAGTTTAGGAGGGGAGTGGAATGAGCAGTTCTTC
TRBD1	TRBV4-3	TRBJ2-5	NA	CASSQTTGVMETQYF	TGCGCCAGCAGCCAAACGACAGGGGTGATGGAGACCCAGTACTTC
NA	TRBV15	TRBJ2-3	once	CATSTDRGDTQYF	TGTGCCACCAGCACTGATAGGGGGGATACGCAGTATTTT
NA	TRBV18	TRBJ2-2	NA	CASSREAAVNTGELFF	TGTGCCAGCTCACGGGAGGCTGCTGTGAACACCGGGGAGCTGTTTTTT
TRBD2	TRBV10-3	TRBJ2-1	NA	CAISRPSGNNEQFF	TGTGCCATCAGTCGGCCTAGCGGGAACAATGAGCAGTTCTTC
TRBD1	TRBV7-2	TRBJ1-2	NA	CASSSDRGRWGYTF	TGTGCCAGCAGCTCGGACAGGGGGCGCTGGGGCTACACCTTC
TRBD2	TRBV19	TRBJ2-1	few	CASTLDGGGYNEQFF	TGTGCCAGTACCCTGGACGGCGGGGGGTACAATGAGCAGTTCTTC
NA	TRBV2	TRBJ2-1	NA	CASSEVGLPRPYNEQFF	TGTGCCAGCAGTGAAGTGGGCCTTCCACGTCCCTACAATGAGCAGTTCTTC
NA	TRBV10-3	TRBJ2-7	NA	CAISDPQAPSYEQYF	TGTGCCATCAGTGACCCCCAGGCGCCGTCCTACGAGCAGTACTTC
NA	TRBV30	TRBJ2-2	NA	CAWTPGVWNTGELFF	TGTGCCTGGACCCCAGGGGTCTGGAACACCGGGGAGCTGTTTTTT
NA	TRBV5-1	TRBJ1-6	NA	CASSLASVTGNFKPLHF	TGCGCCAGCAGCTTGGCCTCTGTGACGGGGAATTTTAAACCCCTCCACTTT
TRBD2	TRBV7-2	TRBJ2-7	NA	CASSSGLVYEQYF	TGTGCCAGCAGTTCAGGACTAGTCTACGAGCAGTACTTC
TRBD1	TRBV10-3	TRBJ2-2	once	CAISGGTVRTGELFF	TGTGCCATCAGTGGGGGGACAGTAAGAACCGGGGAGCTGTTTTTT
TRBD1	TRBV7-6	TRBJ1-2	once	CASSFQTGGQGGYTF	TGTGCCAGCAGTTTCCAAACAGGGGGCCAAGGGGGCTACACCTTC
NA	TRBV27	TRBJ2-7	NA	CASGNPYRDEQYF	TGTGCCAGCGGCAATCCGTACCGGGACGAGCAGTACTTC
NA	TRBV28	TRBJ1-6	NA	CASSPDMVSYNSPLHF	TGTGCCAGCAGCCCCGACATGGTCTCCTATAATTCACCCCTCCACTTT
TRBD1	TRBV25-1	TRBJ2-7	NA	CASNRGYYEQYF	TGTGCCAGCAACAGGGGATACTACGAGCAGTACTTC
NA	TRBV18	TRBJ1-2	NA	CASSPITGQVYGYTF	TGTGCCAGCTCACCAATTACAGGGCAGGTCTATGGCTACACCTTC
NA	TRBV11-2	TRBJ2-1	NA	CASSLVFSPGNEQFF	TGTGCCAGCAGCTTAGTTTTTAGCCCGGGCAATGAGCAGTTCTTC
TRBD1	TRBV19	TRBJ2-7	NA	CASSIPGAGGNEQYF	TGTGCCAGTAGTATCCCGGGTGCAGGGGGTAACGAGCAGTACTTC
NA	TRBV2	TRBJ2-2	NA	CASSAAEFGELFF	TGTGCCAGCAGTGCTGCGGAGTTCGGGGAGCTGTTTTTT
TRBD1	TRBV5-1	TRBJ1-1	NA	CASSSGQGGIAEAFF	TGCGCCAGCAGCTCGGGACAGGGGGGAATCGCTGAAGCTTTCTTT
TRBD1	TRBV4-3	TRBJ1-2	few	CASSQVDSRQGTNYGYTF	TGCGCCAGCAGCCAAGTTGATAGTAGACAGGGGACTAACTATGGCTACACCTTC
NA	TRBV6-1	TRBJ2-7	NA	CASTGLTRRGYEQYF	TGTGCCAGCACCGGACTCACCCGGAGGGGATACGAGCAGTACTTC
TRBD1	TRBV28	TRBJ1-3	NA	CASSFSGGFGNTIYF	TGTGCCAGCAGTTTCTCAGGGGGTTTCGGAAACACCATATATTTT
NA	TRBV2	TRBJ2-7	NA	CASTPTTYEQYF	TGTGCCAGCACCCCTACTACCTACGAGCAGTACTTC
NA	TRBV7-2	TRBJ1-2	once	CASSLARGGRPSGGYTF	TGTGCCAGCAGCTTAGCGCGCGGGGGCCGCCCCTCCGGTGGCTACACCTTC
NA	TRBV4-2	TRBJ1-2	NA	CASSQDRVGGGYGYTF	TGTGCCAGCAGCCAAGACCGGGTGGGGGGAGGTTATGGCTACACCTTC
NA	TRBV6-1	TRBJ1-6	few	CASSVTVNYNSPLHF	TGTGCCAGCAGTGTCACAGTTAACTATAATTCACCCCTCCACTTT
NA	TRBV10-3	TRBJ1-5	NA	CAIAHGLAANQPQHF	TGTGCCATTGCCCACGGACTAGCGGCCAATCAGCCCCAGCATTTT
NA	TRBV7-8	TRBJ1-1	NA	CASSFSGVVTEAFF	TGTGCCAGCAGCTTTTCAGGGGTGGTCACTGAAGCTTTCTTT
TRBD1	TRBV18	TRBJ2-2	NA	CASSPQDRGLTGELFF	TGTGCCAGCTCACCCCAAGACAGGGGGCTCACCGGGGAGCTGTTTTTT
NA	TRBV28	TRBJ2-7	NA	CASSLLGSEQYF	TGTGCCAGCAGTTTACTGGGGAGCGAGCAGTACTTC
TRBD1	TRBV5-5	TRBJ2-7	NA	CASSPAGTGVYEQYF	TGTGCCAGCAGTCCGGCTGGGACAGGAGTATACGAGCAGTACTTC
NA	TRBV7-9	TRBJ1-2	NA	CASRAGPQVYGYTF	TGTGCCAGCAGGGCGGGACCCCAGGTCTATGGCTACACCTTC
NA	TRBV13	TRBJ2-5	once	CASGRETQYF	TGTGCCAGCGGGAGAGAGACCCAGTACTTC
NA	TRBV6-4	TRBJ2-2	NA	CASSGGTSNTGELFF	TGTGCCAGCAGTGGGGGCACATCGAACACCGGGGAGCTGTTTTTT
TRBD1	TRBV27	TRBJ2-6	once	CASSPGQGSGANVLTF	TGTGCCAGCAGTCCAGGACAGGGCTCTGGGGCCAACGTCCTGACTTTC
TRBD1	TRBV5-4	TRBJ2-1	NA	CASSWGQGSSYNEQFF	TGTGCCAGCAGCTGGGGACAGGGTAGCTCCTACAATGAGCAGTTCTTC
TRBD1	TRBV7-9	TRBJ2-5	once	CAMGTVQETQYF	TGTGCCATGGGGACAGTCCAAGAGACCCAGTACTTC
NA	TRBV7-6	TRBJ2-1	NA	CASSIRLNNEQFF	TGTGCCAGCAGCATCAGGCTGAACAATGAGCAGTTCTTC